These 25 T cell receptor beta chains were sequenced from one sample in a study of T cells in Graves' hyperthyroidism and ophthalmopathy. Researchers amplified the TCR beta CDR3 regions from RNA transcripts. The HTBI primer set served for first-round RT-PCR of the TCR CDR3. Each CDR3 protein gets one entry after TCRdb re-called the multiplex PCR reads with MiXCR. The profile covers about 380,000 distinct CDR3 sequences, with roughly 18% appearing a single time and 35% to 45% taken by the ten largest. The sample was blood. Source of these receptors: a man aged 18-30 years with Graves' ophthalmopathy.

CDR3 amino acids: CASSQVLGQGADNEQFF. In DNA, the CDR3 is TGTGCCAGCAGCCAAGTCCTCGGACAGGGGGCGGACAATGAGCAGTTCTTC. V gene TRBV3-1 combines with J gene TRBJ2-1; 11 bases map to TRBD1. The CDR3 is made up of 17 amino acids. The V and J ends lost 1 base and 5 bases, in that order; junction bases with no gene match: 7. The V gene's germline CDR1 is LGHDT and CDR2 YNNKEL (reference sequence).

V usage is TRBV9 and J usage is TRBJ1-5; 8 nucleotides match TRBD1. V gave up 2 bases and J gave up 0 bases; unmatched junction bases: 7. Germline V gene sequence: CDR1 SGDLS, CDR2 YYNGEE. CDR3 size: 17 residues. The CDR3 DNA is TGTGCCAGCAGCGTCGGACAGGGTGAGGATAGCAATCAGCCCCAGCATTTT. It specifies CASSVGQGEDSNQPQHF.

This clonotype was found many times. The rearrangement links TRBV27 to TRBJ1-2, with D maybe TRBD1 (5 bases). The V gene's germline CDR1 is MNHEY and CDR2 SMNVEV (reference sequence). The CDR3 loop spans 12 amino acids. The V gene lost 11 bases and the J gene lost 6 bases, with 16 bases spanning the gap. The CDR3 DNA reads TGTGCCCCAAGGTACAGGCAGGATGGCTACACCTTC. This sequence encodes CAPRYRQDGYTF.

The J gene is TRBJ2-7, the V gene TRBV11-2; D uncertain. Germline lookup yields CDR1 SGHAT and CDR2 FQNNGV. The CDR3 totals 16 residues. V lost 9 bases and J lost 0, with 21 bases in between. CDR3 amino acids: CASSIVSDPSSYEQYF. DNA of the CDR3: TGTGCCAGTAGTATTGTCAGCGACCCTAGCTCCTACGAGCAGTACTTC.

This clonotype was seen ten or more times. The chain uses TRBV28 and TRBJ2-1; unclear D gene. Germline lookup yields CDR1 MDHEN and CDR2 SYDVKM. Trimming removed 4 bases from V and 10 bases from J, with 11 bases in between. The CDR3 is made up of 12 amino acids. The chain's CDR3 is CASSSYSVEQFF. The CDR3 nucleotides read TGTGCCAGCAGTTCCTATAGTGTGGAGCAGTTCTTC.

This clonotype was found many times. This CDR3 reads CASTERISNQPQHF. The CDR3 nucleotides read TGTGCCAGCACCGAGCGGATTAGCAATCAGCCCCAGCATTTT. The V call is TRBV2, the J call TRBJ1-5, with no clear D. Trimming took off 7 bases at V and 0 bases at J, with 10 bases between the two ends. In germline, CDR1 is SNHLY, CDR2 FYNNEI. This CDR3 contains 14 residues.

This rearrangement joins TRBV6-1 to TRBJ1-1; maybe TRBD1 (6 bases). CDR3 length: 12 residues. V was trimmed by 7 bases and J by 11 bases, leaving 17 bases between them. Germline CDR1 is MNHNS and CDR2 is SASEGT. This CDR3 reads CASNLRQGLAFF. The CDR3 DNA reads TGTGCCAGCAACTTAAGGCAGGGGCTTGCTTTCTTT.

This clonotype was seen ten or more times. The chain links TRBV9 to TRBJ2-7, with 11 bases fitting TRBD1. Germline lookup yields CDR1 SGDLS and CDR2 YYNGEE. V was pared by 4 bases and J by 7 bases, with 10 bases of the junction left unmatched. The CDR3 is 15 residues long. CDR3 amino acids: CASSPRDRGGEEQYF. The CDR3 region has the DNA TGTGCCAGCAGCCCCCGGGACAGGGGGGGGGAGGAGCAGTACTTC.

This clonotype was picked up a small number of times. This rearrangement joins TRBV4-1 to TRBJ1-1; D gene ambiguous. Germline loops: CDR1 MGHRA, CDR2 YSYEKL. CDR3 length: 16 residues. The V end lost 0 bases, the J end lost 0 bases, and 11 bases lay between the germline ends. Written as DNA, the CDR3 is TGCGCCAGCAGCCAAGAAGGCTCGACTTTGAACACTGAAGCTTTCTTT. Translating gives CASSQEGSTLNTEAFF.

V is TRBV19 and J is TRBJ1-5; no firm D call. Looked up from germline, CDR1 is LNHDA and CDR2 is SQIVND (reference sequence). The CDR3 runs 15 residues. V was cut by 4 bases and J by 0 bases, with 10 bases left in between. CDR3 sequence reads: CASSKMLDSNQPQHF. CDR3 bases: TGTGCCAGTAGTAAGATGTTGGATAGCAATCAGCCCCAGCATTTT. Using reference TRBV19 and TRBJ1-5 for the parts outside the CDR3, the full variable domain is DGGITQSPKYLFRKEGQNVTLSCEQNLNHDAMYWYRQDPGQGLRLIYYSQIVNDFQKGDIAEGYSVSREKKESFPLTVTSAQKNPTAFYLCASSKMLDSNQPQHFGDGTRLSIL.

There are a few counts of this clonotype. V usage is TRBV4-1 and J usage is TRBJ1-5; the D gene is possibly TRBD1 (5 bases). The germline gives CDR1 MGHRA, CDR2 YSYEKL. The CDR3 runs 17 residues. V was shortened by 0 bases and J by 0 bases, with 12 bases between the two germline ends. CDR3 sequence reads: CASSQEGVSVSNQPQHF. CDR3 in DNA: TGCGCCAGCAGCCAAGAGGGGGTTTCAGTTAGCAATCAGCCCCAGCATTTT.

The chain is built from TRBV18 and TRBJ2-7; the D is unclear. The V end lost 4 bases, the J end lost 4 bases, and 11 bases lay between the germline ends. This CDR3 spans 13 amino acids. Germline loops: CDR1 KGHSH, CDR2 LQKENI. The CDR3 coding sequence is TGTGCCAGCTCACGGGAAACGGGTTACGAGCAGTACTTC. Residues: CASSRETGYEQYF. Full variable domain (remainder filled in from reference TRBV18 and TRBJ2-7): NAGVMQNPRHLVRRRGQEARLRCSPMKGHSHVYWYRQLPEEGLKFMVYLQKENIIDESGMPKERFSAEFPKEGPSILRIQQVVRGDSAAYFCASSRETGYEQYFGPGTRLTVT.

This clonotype came up many times. The rearrangement links TRBV5-6 to TRBJ1-1, with D perhaps matching TRBD1 (6 bases). Between the trimmed V and J ends, which lost 2 bases and 9 bases, there was a span of 23 bases. CDR1 and CDR2 (germline): SGHDT, YYEEEE. This CDR3 spans 16 amino acids. CDR3 in amino acids: CASSLHPDRPPLKAFF. In nucleotides, the CDR3 is TGTGCCAGCAGCTTACACCCCGACAGGCCTCCACTGAAAGCTTTCTTT.

This clonotype was observed a handful of times. The V gene is TRBV6-1, the J gene TRBJ1-2; D is unresolved. The V gene lost 7 bases and the J gene lost 4 bases, with 13 bases spanning the gap. In germline, CDR1 is MNHNS, CDR2 SASEGT. CDR3 length: 13 residues. The CDR3 spells CASMQSKTYGYTF. The CDR3 DNA reads as TGTGCCAGCATGCAGTCCAAGACCTATGGCTACACCTTC.

This clonotype was counted between two and nine times. The chain combines TRBV6-1 with TRBJ1-6, with 10 positions matching TRBD1. The germline V gene encodes CDR1 MNHNS and CDR2 SASEGT. This CDR3 spans 15 amino acids. V shed 6 bases and J 8 bases; nucleotides not matched to a gene: 7. The CDR3 DNA follows: TGTGCCAGCAGAAACCCGGGACAGGGGTATTCACCCCTCCACTTT. It yields the protein CASRNPGQGYSPLHF.

There are many counts of this clonotype. The chain uses TRBV3-1 and TRBJ1-1, with D possibly matching TRBD1 (6 bases). Trimming cost V 1 base and J 4 bases, with 10 bases left between them. Germline CDR1 reads LGHDT; CDR2 reads YNNKEL (reference sequence). The CDR3 length is 14 residues. DNA for the CDR3: TGTGCCAGCAGCCAAGGCAGGGGCGGCACTGAAGCTTTCTTT. Amino acid sequence: CASSQGRGGTEAFF.

On this clonotype itself: The junction and the germline gene differ at one end; a read error may be behind it. J is TRBJ1-1 and V is TRBV2, with TRBD1 matching over 12 bases. The germline V gene has CDR1 SNHLY and CDR2 FYNNEI. The CDR3 runs to 16 residues. Here the CDR3 DNA reads TGTGCCAGCAGGGAAGGGACAGGGGGCTACAACACTGAAGCTTTCTTT. Translating gives CASREGTGGYNTEAFF.

This clonotype was recorded many times. J is TRBJ2-1 and V is TRBV2, with D possibly matching TRBD2 (5 bases). CDR3 size: 13 residues. V dropped 1 base and J dropped 15 bases, with 16 bases sitting between them. Per the germline V gene, CDR1 is SNHLY and CDR2 is FYNNEI. The CDR3 DNA reads TGTGCCAGCAGTGAAGGCGCGGGTCGCCCTAGGTTCTTC. Amino acid sequence: CASSEGAGRPRFF.

V is TRBV29-1 and J is TRBJ2-6; no definite D call. V gave up 2 bases and J gave up 1 base, with 6 bases separating them. Germline V gene sequence: CDR1 SQVTM, CDR2 ANQGSEA. The CDR3 covers 14 residues. CDR3 in amino acids: CSVELGSGANVLTF. In DNA form, the CDR3 reads TGCAGCGTTGAACTGGGTTCTGGGGCCAACGTCCTGACTTTC.

The table lists this clonotype with many counts. This chain links TRBV7-2 with TRBJ1-5; no definite D call. Germline CDR1 SGHTA, CDR2 FQGNSA. Trimming pared 1 base from V and 4 bases from J, leaving 5 bases between. The CDR3 contains 13 residues. CDR3 nucleotide sequence: TGTGCCAGCAGCTTAGAGGTAAATCAGCCCCAGCATTTT. Translating it yields CASSLEVNQPQHF.

A few counts support this clonotype. The chain is built from TRBV29-1 and TRBJ2-7; D is unclear. V dropped 4 bases and J dropped 2 bases, with 15 bases sitting between them. CDR3 length: 14 residues. Germline assignment: CDR1 SQVTM and CDR2 ANQGSEA. The CDR3 sequence is CSVVTIPKTYEQYF. The CDR3 coding sequence is TGCAGCGTTGTTACGATACCAAAAACCTACGAGCAGTACTTC.

This clonotype was found many times. The chain is built from TRBV7-3 and TRBJ1-2; D unclear. Germline V gene lookup returns CDR1 SGHTA and CDR2 FQGTGA. Trimming left V 2 bases short and J 7 bases short, with 5 bases between. The CDR3 is made up of 11 amino acids. CDR3 sequence (DNA): TGTGCCAGCAGCTTATTGGCTGGCTACACCTTC. Protein: CASSLLAGYTF.

This clonotype occurred many times. The chain carries TRBV6-1 and TRBJ1-1; D is unresolved. Germline values: CDR1 MNHNS, CDR2 SASEGT. Trimming removed 8 bases from V and 1 base from J, with 11 bases in between. The CDR3 totals 13 residues. For the CDR3, the DNA is TGTGCCAGCGGGCCCGACGGGAACACTGAAGCTTTCTTT. It encodes CASGPDGNTEAFF.

The chain employs TRBV19 and TRBJ1-1; no reliable D call. From germline, CDR1 is LNHDA and CDR2 SQIVND (reference sequence). The CDR3 is made up of 17 amino acids. Trimming took off 1 base at V and 2 bases at J, with 17 bases between the two ends. This CDR3 reads CASSIGAHRTSNTEAFF. The CDR3 bases are TGTGCCAGTAGTATAGGAGCGCACCGAACTTCAAACACTGAAGCTTTCTTT.

Note on this clonotype: Since a much larger clone is just one base distant, this may be a read error. This chain connects TRBV7-3 to TRBJ1-6, with 7 nucleotides matching TRBD1. Germline values: CDR1 SGHTA, CDR2 FQGTGA. The CDR3 extends over 16 amino acids. The CDR3 spells CASSLSGTANNSPPHF. The CDR3 nucleotides are TGTGCCAGCAGCTTATCCGGGACAGCTAATAATTCACCCCCCCACTTT.